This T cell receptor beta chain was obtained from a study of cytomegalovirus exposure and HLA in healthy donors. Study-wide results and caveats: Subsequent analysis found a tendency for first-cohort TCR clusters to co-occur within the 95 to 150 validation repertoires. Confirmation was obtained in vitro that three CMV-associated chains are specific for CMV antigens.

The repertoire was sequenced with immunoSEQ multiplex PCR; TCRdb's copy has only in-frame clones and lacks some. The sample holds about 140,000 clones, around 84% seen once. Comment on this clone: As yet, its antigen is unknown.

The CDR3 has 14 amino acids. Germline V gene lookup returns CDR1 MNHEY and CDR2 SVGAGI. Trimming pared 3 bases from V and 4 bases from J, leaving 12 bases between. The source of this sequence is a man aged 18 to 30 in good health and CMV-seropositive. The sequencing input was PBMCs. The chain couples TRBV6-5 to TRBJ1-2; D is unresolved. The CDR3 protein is CASSYEPGPYGYTF. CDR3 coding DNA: TGTGCCAGCAGTTATGAACCAGGCCCCTATGGCTACACCTTC.